This T cell receptor (beta chain) was sequenced for a study of T-cell reconstitution after alpha-beta-depleted transplantation in children. V was trimmed by 6 bases and J by 3 bases, leaving 15 bases between them. The CDR3 runs 14 residues. Unique molecular identifiers featured in how the TCRbeta library was prepared. TCRdb analysed the PCR reads with MiXCR anew, one entry per CDR3 protein. Among about 540,000 distinct CDR3 sequences listed, 15% to 20% were seen once. V is TRBV12-3 or TRBV12-4 and J is TRBJ2-7; tentatively, D is TRBD1 or TRBD2 (6 bases each). The source of this sequence is a human donor who donated a stem cell graft to a child with acute lymphoblastic leukemia. Sequencing used PBMCs from the stem cell graft donor, obtained from the stem cell graft. CDR3 region: CASRPQGLHYEQYF. CDR3 coding DNA: TGTGCCAGCAGACCACAGGGACTCCACTACGAGCAGTACTTC.